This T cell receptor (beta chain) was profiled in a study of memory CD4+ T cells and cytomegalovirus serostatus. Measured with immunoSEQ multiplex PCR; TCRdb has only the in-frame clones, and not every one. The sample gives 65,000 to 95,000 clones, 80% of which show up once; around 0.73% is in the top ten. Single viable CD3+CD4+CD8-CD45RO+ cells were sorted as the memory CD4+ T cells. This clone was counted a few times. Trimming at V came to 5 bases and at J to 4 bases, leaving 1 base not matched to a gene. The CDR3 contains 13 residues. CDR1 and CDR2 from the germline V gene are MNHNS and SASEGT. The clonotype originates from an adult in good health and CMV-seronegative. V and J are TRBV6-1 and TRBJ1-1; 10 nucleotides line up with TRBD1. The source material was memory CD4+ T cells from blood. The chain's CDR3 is CASSRTGGTEAFF. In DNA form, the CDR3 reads TGTGCCAGCAGTCGGACAGGGGGCACTGAAGCTTTCTTT.